The entry below gives a single TCR beta chain sequence along with its context. Antigen specificity is unknown. V was pared by 4 bases and J by 4 bases, with 6 bases between. The CDR3 has 12 residues. Germline V gene sequence: CDR1 SGHNT, CDR2 YYREEE (reference sequence). This sample was taken from a study of T cell repertoires in ileal Crohn's disease. Broader study findings: All patients with clonality above 26.8% had endoscopic recurrence.

As to time point: neoterminal ileum biopsy at postoperative endoscopy, about 6 months after surgery. Generated by immunoSEQ multiplex PCR, the TCRdb table keeps only in-frame clones and is missing some. Among roughly 3,000 clones listed, just over 85% were seen once. The TCR was taken from an adult with Crohn's disease. This chain links TRBV5-4 with TRBJ2-1; perhaps TRBD2 as D (6 bases). Sequenced: ileal tissue. The CDR3 spells CASSAGYNEQFF. The CDR3 DNA follows: TGTGCCAGCAGCGCGGGATACAATGAGCAGTTCTTC.